The 20 T cell receptor beta chains listed next were all sequenced from one sample in a study of CD8+ T cells in alopecia areata. Treatment here: oral pan-JAK inhibitor, 5-10 mg twice daily. It was cDNA, reverse transcribed from extracted RNA, that served as the sequencing template. Clones were sequenced by immunoSEQ multiplex PCR, and TCRdb holds only the in-frame ones, with some missing. The sample shows 120,000 or so clones, about 59% of them seen only once. The sequenced sample was CD4+ T cells sorted from blood, obtained at week 4, from a patient treated with tofacitinib. Receptors were obtained from a human donor with alopecia areata.

The chain links TRBV2 to TRBJ1-1, with 8 bases that match TRBD1. The CDR3 is 18 residues long. After removal of 7 bases from V and 3 bases from J, the junction contained 19 bases not matched to a gene. Per the germline V gene, CDR1 is SNHLY and CDR2 is FYNNEI. The DNA for the CDR3 is TGTGCCAGCACACACTACTCCGGGACAGGTCTAGTGGACACTGAAGCTTTCTTT. This translates into CASTHYSGTGLVDTEAFF. The whole variable domain, filled in from reference TRBV2 and TRBJ1-1, reads EPEVTQTPSHQVTQMGQEVILRCVPISNHLYFYWYRQILGQKVEFLVSFYNNEISEKSEIFDDQFSVERPDGSNFTLKIRSTKLEDSAMYFCASTHYSGTGLVDTEAFFGQGTRLTVV.

The CDR3 spells CSVGDQPTGRNEQYF. The CDR3 coding sequence is TGCAGCGTTGGGGACCAGCCCACCGGCCGTAATGAGCAGTACTTC. The chain uses TRBV29-1 and TRBJ2-7, with D possibly being TRBD1 or TRBD2 (5 bases each). V lost 4 bases to trimming and J lost 7 bases, with 23 bases between them. Germline lookup yields CDR1 SQVTM and CDR2 ANQGSEA. This CDR3 comprises 15 residues.

The chain is built from TRBV5-6 and TRBJ1-5; D is unclear. The V end was cut by 3 bases, the J end by 5 bases, with 12 bases between. This CDR3 contains 14 residues. From germline, CDR1 is SGHDT and CDR2 YYEEEE. The CDR3 is CASSSYRGDQPQHF. CDR3 nucleotides: TGTGCCAGCAGCTCGTATCGTGGGGATCAGCCCCAGCATTTT.

V is TRBV29-1 and J is TRBJ1-2, with D hard to call. V was trimmed by 6 bases and J by 1 base, leaving 15 bases between them. The germline gives CDR1 SQVTM, CDR2 ANQGSEA. This CDR3 is built from 14 residues. CDR3 loop: CSVRLGGSNYGYTF. CDR3 DNA: TGCAGCGTGAGGTTGGGAGGTAGTAACTATGGCTACACCTTC.

This clone was counted once. The chain recombines TRBV2 with TRBJ2-1; 10 bases align to TRBD2. The ends lost 6 bases at V and 7 bases at J; junction bases unmatched: 12. CDR1 SNHLY and CDR2 FYNNEI come from the germline V gene. The CDR3 runs to 16 residues. CDR3 loop: CASRGLAGALGNEQFF. The CDR3, as DNA: TGTGCCAGCAGGGGTCTAGCGGGGGCCCTGGGGAATGAGCAGTTCTTC.

The chain links TRBV4-2 to TRBJ2-5; 11 positions agree with TRBD2. Looked up from germline, CDR1 is LGHNA and CDR2 is YNFKEQ. The CDR3 is 15 amino acids. The junction had 6 bases not matched to a gene; V was cut back by 3 bases and J by 6 bases. Written as DNA, the CDR3 is TGTGCCAGCAGCCAGAATAGCGGGGGGGCACAGACCCAGTACTTC. As protein: CASSQNSGGAQTQYF.

The V call is TRBV4-3, the J call TRBJ1-6; TRBD1 agrees at 8 bases. Germline loops: CDR1 LGHNA, CDR2 YSLEER. The CDR3 extends over 17 amino acids. The V segment lost 0 bases and the J segment 5 bases; nucleotides outside the gene matches: 6. The CDR3, as DNA: TGCGCCAGCAGCCAAGAAGTGTCAGGGGGCAATAATTCACCCCTCCACTTT. Encoded protein: CASSQEVSGGNNSPLHF.

The V and J genes are TRBV30 and TRBJ1-6, with TRBD1 matching over 9 bases. V lost 4 bases, J lost 7 bases, and 2 bases stayed unmatched. The CDR3 length is 13 residues. CDR1 and CDR2 (germline): GTSNPN, SVGIG (reference sequence). The CDR3 here is CAWTGQGNSPLHF. DNA for the CDR3: TGTGCCTGGACCGGACAGGGGAATTCACCCCTCCACTTT.

This clone was counted once. The chain carries TRBV5-6 and TRBJ2-1, with D hard to call. The CDR3 consists of 13 residues. Trimming shortened V by 1 base and J by 6 bases, and 8 bases separated the two germline ends. CDR1 and CDR2 from the germline V gene are SGHDT and YYEEEE. The CDR3 reads CASSLLSVNEQFF. The CDR3 coding sequence is TGTGCCAGCAGCTTGCTGAGCGTCAATGAGCAGTTCTTC.

There are a few counts of this clone. J is TRBJ2-1 and V is TRBV4-2; the match to TRBD2 covers 11 bases. The CDR3 contains 12 residues. CDR1 and CDR2 from the germline V gene are LGHNA and YNFKEQ. J was trimmed by 12 bases and V by 5 bases; bases with no gene match: 3. The CDR3 region has the DNA TGTGCCAGCAGCTATAGCGGGGGGGGGCAGTTCTTC. It codes for CASSYSGGGQFF.

The V and J genes are TRBV9 and TRBJ1-1; a weak D match, TRBD1 (5 bases). The V gene's germline CDR1 is SGDLS and CDR2 YYNGEE. Trimming stripped 0 bases from V and 5 bases from J, with 5 bases between. The CDR3 contains 12 residues. The CDR3 loop is CASSVEGTEAFF. The CDR3 nucleotides read TGTGCCAGCAGCGTAGAGGGGACTGAAGCTTTCTTT.

This sequence joins TRBV28 and TRBJ2-7; TRBD2 matches at 7 bases. Trimming cost V 5 bases and J 10 bases; bases outside gene matches: 14. CDR3 size: 14 residues. Germline values: CDR1 MDHEN, CDR2 SYDVKM. CDR3 residues: CASSPPLTSVRQYF. CDR3 bases: TGTGCCAGCAGTCCCCCCTTAACTAGCGTTCGCCAGTACTTC.

The chain links TRBV5-1 to TRBJ2-3; tentative D call: TRBD1 (6 bases). The CDR3 has 15 residues. V was clipped by 1 base and J by 6 bases, with 15 bases between them. Germline assignment: CDR1 SGHRS and CDR2 YFSETQ. The CDR3 spells CASSLTGPGVDTQYF. The CDR3 DNA sequence: TGCGCCAGCAGCTTGACAGGACCAGGGGTGGATACGCAGTATTTT.

The rearrangement uses TRBV13 and TRBJ2-4, with D unresolved. CDR3 length: 12 amino acids. The germline gives CDR1 PRHDT, CDR2 FYEKMQ (reference sequence). Trimming removed 1 base from V and 9 bases from J, with 7 bases in between. The chain's CDR3 is CASSLALGIQYF. Written as DNA, the CDR3 is TGTGCCAGCAGCTTAGCCCTTGGCATTCAGTACTTC.

This chain joins TRBV6-5 and TRBJ1-4, with 8 bases matching TRBD1. Trimming took 3 bases from V and 8 from J; bases not matched to a gene: 11. The CDR3 is 16 residues long. CDR1 and CDR2 from the germline V gene are MNHEY and SVGAGI. CDR3 protein: CASSYTGQGRKEKLFF. CDR3 in DNA: TGTGCCAGCAGTTATACCGGACAGGGAAGGAAGGAAAAACTGTTTTTT.

V is TRBV5-1 and J is TRBJ2-7, with TRBD2 identical over 14 bases. Losses at the gene ends were 3 bases for V and 6 bases for J; bases not matched to a gene: 5. The CDR3 length is 15 residues. The germline V gene has CDR1 SGHRS and CDR2 YFSETQ. This CDR3 reads CASSWGLAGEAEQYF. The CDR3 DNA follows: TGCGCCAGCAGCTGGGGACTAGCGGGGGAAGCCGAGCAGTACTTC.

In this sample, this clone turned up a few times. The chain joins TRBV5-1 to TRBJ2-5; TRBD2 matches at 8 bases. The V and J ends lost 6 bases and 1 base, in that order; junction bases with no gene match: 14. Germline values: CDR1 SGHRS, CDR2 YFSETQ. The CDR3 is 17 amino acids. DNA for the CDR3: TGCGCCAGCAAACAAGGGGCGGGGGGCTTCCCCCAAGAGACCCAGTACTTC. It codes for CASKQGAGGFPQETQYF.

The rearrangement joins TRBV30 to TRBJ1-2, with D unclear. Germline CDR1 is GTSNPN and CDR2 is SVGIG (reference sequence). This CDR3 has 13 amino acids. Trimming cost V 3 bases and J 0 bases, with 8 bases left between them. The CDR3 nucleotides are TGTGCCTGGAGGCAGAAGACTAACTATGGCTACACCTTC. This translates into CAWRQKTNYGYTF.

J is TRBJ2-3 and V is TRBV7-7, with 10 bases identical to TRBD2. The CDR3 is 15 amino acids. V shed 5 bases, J shed 0 bases, and the junction held 2 bases outside the gene matches. Germline CDR1 SSHAT, CDR2 FNYEAQ (reference sequence). CDR3 loop: CASSALAGSTDTQYF. The DNA for the CDR3 is TGTGCCAGCAGCGCACTAGCGGGGAGCACAGATACGCAGTATTTT.

This clone was picked up a small number of times. The gene calls are TRBV29-1 and TRBJ1-2; 8 nucleotides agree with TRBD1. CDR1 SQVTM and CDR2 ANQGSEA come from the germline V gene. The ends lost 1 base at V and 6 bases at J; junction bases unmatched: 13. The CDR3 runs 16 residues. The CDR3 here is CSVEVAARGPLNGYTF. CDR3 bases: TGCAGCGTTGAAGTGGCGGCCAGGGGGCCTTTAAATGGCTACACCTTC.